The subject of this entry is one T cell receptor beta chain. This entry comes from a study of blood T cell repertoires in COVID-19. Study-wide background: Both acute and convalescent COVID-19 samples were obtained from the United States, Italy and Spain.

Original processing methods: Estimates of nucleated cell counts were drawn from the amplification of reference gene primers. Data came from immunoSEQ multiplex PCR; TCRdb stores just in-frame clones and leaves some out. V and J calls and clone size are those listed in that table; D and trimming were worked out from the DNA. The sample has some 110,000 clones; around 83% are singletons. CDR1 and CDR2 (germline): WNHNN, SYGVQD (reference sequence). The CDR3 totals 13 residues. V was trimmed by 3 bases and J by 7 bases, leaving 10 bases between them. The V and J genes are TRBV10-1 and TRBJ1-5; D unresolved. This clonotype originated in a man aged 40-49 years with acute or convalescent COVID-19. The sequencing sample was made of peripheral blood. CDR3 coding DNA: TGCGCCAGCAGTGAAAATGCGGGGCAGCCCCAGCATTTT. Its translation: CASSENAGQPQHF.